This T cell receptor beta chain was obtained from a study of CD8+CD57+ T cells in acquired aplastic anemia. TCR beta VDJ and CDR3 profiles were obtained from a genomic DNA template. TCRdb called the reads again in MiXCR, with one record for every CDR3 protein. This sample carries about 420,000 distinct CDR3 sequences, 65% to 80% of them seen once, and the ten largest clones take 3.5% to 4.5%. The sample comprised sorted CD4+, CD8+, or CD8+CD57+ T cells (not recorded which) from PBMCs. The origin of this receptor is a human donor in good health, serving as a control.

CDR3 nucleotide sequence: TGTGCCAGCAGCTACGAGCGCAGTCAGCCCCAGCATTTT. Residues: CASSYERSQPQHF. The gene calls are TRBV7-2 and TRBJ1-5; D gene ambiguous. There are 13 residues in the CDR3. Looked up from germline, CDR1 is SGHTA and CDR2 is FQGNSA. V was cut by 4 bases and J by 6 bases, with 10 bases left in between.